This T cell receptor (beta chain) was identified during a study of T cell repertoires in cytomegalovirus infection. Study-wide background: Recently identified HLA-C-restricted CMV epitopes and well-studied HLA-B-restricted CMV epitopes were used by the study. Evidence of both CMV infection and a matching HLA type came from public TCR beta signatures.

Study findings and constraints: The ex vivo response showed dominance by HLA-C-restricted CMV-specific TCR beta clonotypes.

Each CDR3 protein is one row after TCRdb ran MiXCR on the reads. This repertoire shows 40,000 to 55,000 distinct CDR3 sequences, 21% found once; its top ten account for 70% to 90%. A note on this clonotype: As yet, its antigen is unknown.

The V gene end was trimmed by 2 bases and the J gene end by 4 bases; junction bases not matched to a gene: 5. The CDR3 loop spans 15 amino acids. Germline V gene data show CDR1 as DFQATT and CDR2 as SNEGSKA (reference sequence). The material was CD8+ T cells from cultured PBMCs, obtained from culture after CMV antigen stimulation. The gene calls are TRBV20-1 and TRBJ2-1; TRBD2 matches at 10 bases. This TCR was recovered from a human donor in good health (CMV status not recorded). Some clones in this sample may be carry-over from other donors' samples. CDR3 protein: CSARPSGGAYNEQFF. The CDR3 DNA reads TGCAGTGCTAGACCCAGCGGGGGGGCTTACAATGAGCAGTTCTTC.